A selection of T cell receptor beta chains follows, all from one sample in a study of blood T cell repertoires in COVID-19. The data were produced by immunoSEQ multiplex PCR, yet TCRdb's version contains in-frame clones alone and is incomplete. The sample includes approximately 90,000 clones, approximately 90% of them seen just once. Sequencing input: peripheral blood. The receptors stem from a man aged 55 to 70 with acute or convalescent COVID-19. Both conserved end residues are part of each CDR3. The order of the fields is V gene, J gene, CDR3 protein.

v_gene: TRBV18
j_gene: TRBJ2-3
CDR3aa: CASSPVRDRGRVAGGRRNTDTQYF

v_gene: TRBV27
j_gene: TRBJ2-2
CDR3aa: CASSFRQGLTGELFF

v_gene: TRBV7-2
j_gene: TRBJ1-1
CDR3aa: CASSLGGGRGTEAFF

v_gene: TRBV7-9
j_gene: TRBJ1-1
CDR3aa: CASSLARTANTEAFF

v_gene: TRBV5-4
j_gene: TRBJ1-1
CDR3aa: CASSVTGGARDTEAFF

v_gene: TRBV5-6
j_gene: TRBJ1-2
CDR3aa: CASSRRTGNYGYTF

v_gene: TRBV5-5
j_gene: TRBJ2-5
CDR3aa: CASSLESGLQETQYF

v_gene: TRBV14
j_gene: TRBJ1-1
CDR3aa: CASSQEARNTEAFF

v_gene: TRBV19
j_gene: TRBJ1-2
CDR3aa: CASRPPGFNYGYTF

v_gene: TRBV18
j_gene: TRBJ1-1
CDR3aa: CASSSTGTGGRTEAFF

v_gene: TRBV6-5
j_gene: TRBJ1-3
CDR3aa: CASSRQALGNTIYF

v_gene: TRBV10-2
j_gene: TRBJ1-4
CDR3aa: CASSEPGRWAEKLFF

v_gene: TRBV2
j_gene: TRBJ1-6
CDR3aa: CASSGTAYNSPLHF

v_gene: TRBV19
j_gene: TRBJ1-2
CDR3aa: CASSILGQGNYGYTF

v_gene: TRBV9
j_gene: TRBJ1-1
CDR3aa: CASSVMGGTEAFF

v_gene: TRBV6-5
j_gene: TRBJ1-6
CDR3aa: CASSWGRGGDSPLHF

v_gene: TRBV19
j_gene: TRBJ1-2
CDR3aa: CASTSGQAYGYTF

v_gene: TRBV29-1
j_gene: TRBJ1-2
CDR3aa: CSARQSQAYGYTF

v_gene: TRBV3-1/TRBV3-2
j_gene: TRBJ2-6
CDR3aa: CASSQEPGQAGANVLTF

v_gene: TRBV5-4
j_gene: TRBJ2-5
CDR3aa: CASSRRRGGFMGETQYF

v_gene: TRBV5-1
j_gene: TRBJ2-2
CDR3aa: CASSYRQGKNTGELFF

v_gene: TRBV4-1
j_gene: TRBJ2-5
CDR3aa: CASSQDRSSGFQETQYF

v_gene: TRBV15
j_gene: TRBJ2-1
CDR3aa: CATSRDGTSGSYNEQFF

v_gene: TRBV6-1
j_gene: TRBJ1-2
CDR3aa: CASSEAPLWGSGYGYTF

v_gene: TRBV18
j_gene: TRBJ1-2
CDR3aa: CASSPPVVGAKGYTF

v_gene: TRBV5-1
j_gene: TRBJ2-4
CDR3aa: CASSTGLAGGQQNIQYF

v_gene: TRBV5-4
j_gene: TRBJ1-1
CDR3aa: CASSLGRQTNTEAFF

v_gene: TRBV6-4
j_gene: TRBJ1-1
CDR3aa: CASSRAEGTEAFF

v_gene: TRBV28
j_gene: TRBJ1-3
CDR3aa: CASSFAGLGGNTIYF

v_gene: TRBV3-1/TRBV3-2
j_gene: TRBJ1-1
CDR3aa: CASSHSWTLEAFF

v_gene: TRBV11-2
j_gene: TRBJ2-3
CDR3aa: CASSPRRGLISTDTQYF

v_gene: TRBV5-1
j_gene: TRBJ2-5
CDR3aa: CASSLDQETQYF

v_gene: TRBV6-5
j_gene: TRBJ1-2
CDR3aa: CASSYTGLFGYGYTF

v_gene: TRBV2
j_gene: TRBJ1-5
CDR3aa: CASSAWTTSNQPQHF

v_gene: TRBV7-2
j_gene: TRBJ2-7
CDR3aa: CASSFGRTKLYEQYF

v_gene: TRBV30
j_gene: TRBJ1-1
CDR3aa: CAWRGRGGMNTEAFF

v_gene: TRBV6-5
j_gene: TRBJ2-5
CDR3aa: CASSYGQGASPRTQYF

v_gene: TRBV14
j_gene: TRBJ2-6
CDR3aa: CASSPLPRDRGLLFSGANVLTF

v_gene: TRBV15
j_gene: TRBJ1-2
CDR3aa: CATSRQDSGYTF

v_gene: TRBV2
j_gene: TRBJ1-6
CDR3aa: CASRRTDNSPLHF

v_gene: TRBV6-1
j_gene: TRBJ1-2
CDR3aa: CASSDLTPGNYGYTF

v_gene: TRBV6-4
j_gene: TRBJ2-3
CDR3aa: CASSRTGYSTDTQYF

v_gene: TRBV7-7
j_gene: TRBJ1-3
CDR3aa: CASKPSSGNTIYF

v_gene: TRBV2
j_gene: TRBJ1-4
CDR3aa: CASRQGPREKLFF

v_gene: TRBV18
j_gene: TRBJ1-1
CDR3aa: CASSPLHTGAEAFF